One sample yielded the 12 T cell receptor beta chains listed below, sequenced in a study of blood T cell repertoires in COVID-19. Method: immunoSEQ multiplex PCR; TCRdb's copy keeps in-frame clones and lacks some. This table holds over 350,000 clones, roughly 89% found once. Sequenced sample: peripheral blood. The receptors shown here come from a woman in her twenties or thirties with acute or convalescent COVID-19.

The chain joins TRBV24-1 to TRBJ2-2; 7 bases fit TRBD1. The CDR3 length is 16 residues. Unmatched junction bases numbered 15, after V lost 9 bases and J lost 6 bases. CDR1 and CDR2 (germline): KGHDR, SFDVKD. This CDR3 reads CATAIPSGQFPGELFF. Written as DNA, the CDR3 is TGTGCCACCGCAATACCCTCGGGACAGTTTCCCGGGGAGCTGTTTTTT.

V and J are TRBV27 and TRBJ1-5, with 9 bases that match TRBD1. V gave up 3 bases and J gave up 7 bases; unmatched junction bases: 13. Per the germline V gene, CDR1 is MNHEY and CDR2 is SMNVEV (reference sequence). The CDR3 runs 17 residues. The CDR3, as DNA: TGTGCCAGCAGTTTGTTGGGACAAACAGGGGGCCAGCAGCCCCAGCATTTT. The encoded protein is CASSLLGQTGGQQPQHF.

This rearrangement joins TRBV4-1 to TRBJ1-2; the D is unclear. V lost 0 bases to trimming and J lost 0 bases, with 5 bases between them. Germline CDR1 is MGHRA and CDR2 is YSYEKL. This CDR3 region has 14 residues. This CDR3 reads CASSQDGPNYGYTF. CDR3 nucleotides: TGCGCCAGCAGCCAAGATGGGCCTAACTATGGCTACACCTTC.

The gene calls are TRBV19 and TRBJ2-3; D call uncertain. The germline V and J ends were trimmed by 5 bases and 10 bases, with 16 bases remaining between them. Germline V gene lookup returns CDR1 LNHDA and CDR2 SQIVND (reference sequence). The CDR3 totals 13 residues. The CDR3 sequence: CASSFTLQAPQYF. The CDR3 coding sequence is TGTGCCAGTAGTTTCACCTTACAAGCGCCGCAGTATTTT.

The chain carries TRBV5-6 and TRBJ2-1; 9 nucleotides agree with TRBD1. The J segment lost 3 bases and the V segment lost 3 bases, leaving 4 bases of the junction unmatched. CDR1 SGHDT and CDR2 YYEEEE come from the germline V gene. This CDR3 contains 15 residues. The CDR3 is CASSSGQGLYNEQFF. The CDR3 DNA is TGTGCCAGCAGCTCGGGACAGGGCCTCTACAATGAGCAGTTCTTC.

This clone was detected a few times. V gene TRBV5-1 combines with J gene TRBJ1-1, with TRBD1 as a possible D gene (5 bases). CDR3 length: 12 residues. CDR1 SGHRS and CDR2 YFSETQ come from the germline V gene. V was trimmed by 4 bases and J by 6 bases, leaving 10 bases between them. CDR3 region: CASSPDTPEAFF. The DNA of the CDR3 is TGCGCCAGCAGCCCGGACACCCCTGAAGCTTTCTTT.

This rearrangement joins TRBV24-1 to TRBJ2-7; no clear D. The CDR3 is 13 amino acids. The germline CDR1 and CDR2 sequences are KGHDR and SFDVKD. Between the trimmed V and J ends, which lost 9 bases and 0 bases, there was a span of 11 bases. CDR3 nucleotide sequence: TGTGCCACCGCGAGCGTCCACTCCTACGAGCAGTACTTC. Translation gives CATASVHSYEQYF.

The CDR3 coding sequence is TGTGCCAGCAGCTCCCAGGGACTAGCGGGGGGATTCGAGACCCAGTACTTC. Translated, it gives CASSSQGLAGGFETQYF. This chain uses TRBV7-2 with TRBJ2-5; 15 positions match TRBD2. The J segment lost 5 bases and the V segment lost 4 bases, leaving 8 bases of the junction unmatched. Germline V gene sequence: CDR1 SGHTA, CDR2 FQGNSA. The CDR3 loop spans 17 amino acids.

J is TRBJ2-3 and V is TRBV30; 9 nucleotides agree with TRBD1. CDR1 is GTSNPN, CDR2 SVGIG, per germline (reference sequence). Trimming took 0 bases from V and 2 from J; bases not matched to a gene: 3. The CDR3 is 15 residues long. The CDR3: CAWSVGDRVTDTQYF. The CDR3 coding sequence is TGTGCCTGGAGTGTGGGGGACAGGGTCACAGATACGCAGTATTTT.

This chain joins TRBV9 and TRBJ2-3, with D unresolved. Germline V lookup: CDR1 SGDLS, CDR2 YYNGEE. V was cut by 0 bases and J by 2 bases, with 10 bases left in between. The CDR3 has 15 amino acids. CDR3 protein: CASSVAGVPTDTQYF. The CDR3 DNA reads TGTGCCAGCAGCGTAGCTGGAGTGCCCACAGATACGCAGTATTTT.

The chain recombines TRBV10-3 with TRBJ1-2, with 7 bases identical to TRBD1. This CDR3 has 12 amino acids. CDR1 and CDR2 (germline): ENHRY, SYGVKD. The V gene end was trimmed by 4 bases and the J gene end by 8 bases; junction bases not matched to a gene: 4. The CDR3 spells CAISVDRVGYTF. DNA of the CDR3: TGTGCCATCAGTGTTGACAGGGTCGGCTACACCTTC.

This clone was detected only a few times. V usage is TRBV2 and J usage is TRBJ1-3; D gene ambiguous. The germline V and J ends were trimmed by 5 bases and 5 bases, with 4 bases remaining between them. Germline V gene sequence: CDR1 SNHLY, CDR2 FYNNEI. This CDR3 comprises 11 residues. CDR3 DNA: TGTGCCAGCAGTACTCGAAACACCATATATTTT. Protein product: CASSTRNTIYF.